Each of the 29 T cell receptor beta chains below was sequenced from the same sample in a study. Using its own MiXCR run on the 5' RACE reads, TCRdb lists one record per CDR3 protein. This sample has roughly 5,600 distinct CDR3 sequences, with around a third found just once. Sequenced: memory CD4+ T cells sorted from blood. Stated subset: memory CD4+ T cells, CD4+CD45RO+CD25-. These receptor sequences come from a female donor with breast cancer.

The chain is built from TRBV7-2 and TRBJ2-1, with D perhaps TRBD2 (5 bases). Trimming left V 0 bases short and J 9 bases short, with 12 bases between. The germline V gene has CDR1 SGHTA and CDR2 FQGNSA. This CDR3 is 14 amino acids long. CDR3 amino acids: CASSLALRVGEQFF. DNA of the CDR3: TGTGCCAGCAGCTTAGCCCTGCGGGTTGGTGAGCAGTTCTTC.

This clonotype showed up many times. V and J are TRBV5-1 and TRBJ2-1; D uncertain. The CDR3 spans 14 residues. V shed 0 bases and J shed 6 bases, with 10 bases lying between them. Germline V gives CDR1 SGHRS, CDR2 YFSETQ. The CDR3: CASSLGNLANEQFF. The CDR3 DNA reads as TGCGCCAGCAGCTTGGGGAACCTTGCCAATGAGCAGTTCTTC.

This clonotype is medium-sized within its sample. This CDR3 reads CASRFGTGRGNTIYF. The CDR3 coding sequence is TGTGCCAGTAGATTCGGGACAGGGCGAGGAAACACCATATATTTT. The chain links TRBV19 to TRBJ1-3; 9 bases match TRBD1. There are 15 residues in the CDR3. The germline CDR1 and CDR2 sequences are LNHDA and SQIVND (reference sequence). Trimming cost V 6 bases and J 4 bases; bases outside gene matches: 7.

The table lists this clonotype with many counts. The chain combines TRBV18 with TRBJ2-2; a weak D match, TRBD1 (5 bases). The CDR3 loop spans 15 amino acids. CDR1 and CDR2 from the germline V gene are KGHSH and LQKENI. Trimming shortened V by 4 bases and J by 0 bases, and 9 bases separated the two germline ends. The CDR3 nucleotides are TGTGCCAGCTCACTGCGACAGTCGAACACCGGGGAGCTGTTTTTT. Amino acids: CASSLRQSNTGELFF.

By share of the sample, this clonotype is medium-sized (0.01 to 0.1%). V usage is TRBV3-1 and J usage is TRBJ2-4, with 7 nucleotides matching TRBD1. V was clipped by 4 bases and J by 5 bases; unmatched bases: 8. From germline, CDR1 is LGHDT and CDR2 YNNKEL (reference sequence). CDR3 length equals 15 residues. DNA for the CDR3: TGTGCCAGCAGCCCCGAAGGACAGGTCCAAAACATTCAGTACTTC. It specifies CASSPEGQVQNIQYF.

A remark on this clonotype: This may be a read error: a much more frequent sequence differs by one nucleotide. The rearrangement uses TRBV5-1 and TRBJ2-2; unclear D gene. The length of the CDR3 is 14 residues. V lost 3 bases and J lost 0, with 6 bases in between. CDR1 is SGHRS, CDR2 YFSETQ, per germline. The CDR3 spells CASSSGTNTGELFF. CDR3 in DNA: TGCGCCAGCAGCTCGGGCACGAACACCGGGGAGCTGTTTTTT.

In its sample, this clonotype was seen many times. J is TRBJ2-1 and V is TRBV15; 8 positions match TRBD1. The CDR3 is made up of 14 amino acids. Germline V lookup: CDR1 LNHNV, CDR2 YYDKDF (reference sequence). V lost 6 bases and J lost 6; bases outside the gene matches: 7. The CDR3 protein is CATRDRAKGNEQFF. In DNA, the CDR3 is TGTGCCACCAGGGACAGGGCGAAGGGCAATGAGCAGTTCTTC. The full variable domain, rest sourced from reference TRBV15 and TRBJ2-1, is DAMVIQNPRYQVTQFGKPVTLSCSQTLNHNVMYWYQQKSSQAPKLLFHYYDKDFNNEADTPDNFQSRRPNTSFCFLDIRSPGLGDTAMYLCATRDRAKGNEQFFGPGTRLTVL.

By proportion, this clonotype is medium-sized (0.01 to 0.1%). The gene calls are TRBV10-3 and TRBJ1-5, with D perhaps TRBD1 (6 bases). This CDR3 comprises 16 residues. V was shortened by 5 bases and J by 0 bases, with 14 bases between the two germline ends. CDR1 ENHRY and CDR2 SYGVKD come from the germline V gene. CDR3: CAISQSDRSSNQPQHF. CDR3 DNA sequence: TGTGCCATCAGTCAATCCGACAGGAGTAGCAATCAGCCCCAGCATTTT.

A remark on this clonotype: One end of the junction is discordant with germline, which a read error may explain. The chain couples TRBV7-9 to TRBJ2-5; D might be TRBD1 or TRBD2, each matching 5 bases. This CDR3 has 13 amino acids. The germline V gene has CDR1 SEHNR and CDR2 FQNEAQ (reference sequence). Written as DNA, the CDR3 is TGTGCCACCAGCTTACGTGGGGGAGAGACCCAGTACTTC. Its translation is CATSLRGGETQYF.

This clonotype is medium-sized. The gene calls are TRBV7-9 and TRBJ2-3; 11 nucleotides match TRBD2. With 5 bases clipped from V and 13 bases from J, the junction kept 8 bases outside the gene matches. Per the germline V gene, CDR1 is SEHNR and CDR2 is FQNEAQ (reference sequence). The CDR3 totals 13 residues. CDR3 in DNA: TGTGCCAGCAGCGTCGCGACTAGCGGGAAGGAGTATTTT. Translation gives CASSVATSGKEYF.

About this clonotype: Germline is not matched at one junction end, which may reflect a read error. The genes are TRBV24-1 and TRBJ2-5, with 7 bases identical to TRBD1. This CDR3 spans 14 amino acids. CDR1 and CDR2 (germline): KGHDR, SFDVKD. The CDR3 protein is CATNDPRGQETQYF. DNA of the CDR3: TGTGCTACCAATGATCCCAGGGGGCAAGAGACCCAGTACTTC.

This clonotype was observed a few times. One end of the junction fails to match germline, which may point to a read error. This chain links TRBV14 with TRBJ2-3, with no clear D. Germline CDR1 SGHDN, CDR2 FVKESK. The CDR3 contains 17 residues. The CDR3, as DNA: TGTGCCAGCGGCCAAGACCGTCACTCAGCCGCAGGAGATACGCAGTATTTT. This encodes CASGQDRHSAAGDTQYF.

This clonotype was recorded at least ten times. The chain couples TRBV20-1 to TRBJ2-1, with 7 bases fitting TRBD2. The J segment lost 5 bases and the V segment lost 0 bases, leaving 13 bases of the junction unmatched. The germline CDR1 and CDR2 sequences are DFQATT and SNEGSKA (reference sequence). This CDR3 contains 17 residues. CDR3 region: CSARDRGVPRVDNEQFF. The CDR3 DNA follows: TGCAGTGCTAGAGATCGGGGGGTTCCCAGAGTCGACAATGAGCAGTTCTTC.

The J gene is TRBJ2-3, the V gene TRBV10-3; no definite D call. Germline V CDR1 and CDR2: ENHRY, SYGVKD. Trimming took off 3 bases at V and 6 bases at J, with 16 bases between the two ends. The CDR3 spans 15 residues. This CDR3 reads CAISDPNPAGDTQYF. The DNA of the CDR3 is TGTGCCATCAGTGATCCTAACCCCGCAGGCGATACGCAGTATTTT.

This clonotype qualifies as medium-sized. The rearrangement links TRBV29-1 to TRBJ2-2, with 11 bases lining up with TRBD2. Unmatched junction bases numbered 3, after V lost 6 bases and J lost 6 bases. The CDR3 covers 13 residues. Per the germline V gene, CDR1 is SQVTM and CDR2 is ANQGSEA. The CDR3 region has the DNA TGCAGCGTCGTACTAGCGGGAGCCGGGGAGCTGTTTTTT. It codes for CSVVLAGAGELFF.

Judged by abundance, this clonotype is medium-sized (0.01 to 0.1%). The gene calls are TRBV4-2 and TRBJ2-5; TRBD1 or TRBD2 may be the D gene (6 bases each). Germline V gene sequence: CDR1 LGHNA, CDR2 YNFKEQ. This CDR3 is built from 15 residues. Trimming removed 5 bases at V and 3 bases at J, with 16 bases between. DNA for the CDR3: TGTGCCAGCAGCTACAGGGTGACGGGGGAAGAGACCCAGTACTTC. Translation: CASSYRVTGEETQYF.

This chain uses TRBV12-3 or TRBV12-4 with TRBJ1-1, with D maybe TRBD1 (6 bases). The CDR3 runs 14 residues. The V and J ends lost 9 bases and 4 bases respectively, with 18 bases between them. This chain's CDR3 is CASTHTGSATEAFF. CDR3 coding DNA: TGTGCCAGTACCCACACAGGGTCGGCCACTGAAGCTTTCTTT.

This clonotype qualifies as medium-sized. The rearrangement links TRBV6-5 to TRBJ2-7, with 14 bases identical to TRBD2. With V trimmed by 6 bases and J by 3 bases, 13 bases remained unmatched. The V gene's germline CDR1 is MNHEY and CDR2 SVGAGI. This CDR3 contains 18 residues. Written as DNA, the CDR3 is TGTGCCAGCAGAGAAGACGCGGGACTAGCGGGGGCGCGCTACGAGCAGTACTTC. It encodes CASREDAGLAGARYEQYF.

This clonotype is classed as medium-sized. CDR3 amino acids: CASIPGQGRTGELFF. The DNA for the CDR3 is TGCGCCAGCATCCCGGGACAGGGTCGCACCGGGGAGCTGTTTTTT. The V and J genes are TRBV5-1 and TRBJ2-2; 9 bases align to TRBD1. Trimming took 6 bases from V and 4 from J; bases not matched to a gene: 7. The CDR3 runs 15 residues. Looked up from germline, CDR1 is SGHRS and CDR2 is YFSETQ.

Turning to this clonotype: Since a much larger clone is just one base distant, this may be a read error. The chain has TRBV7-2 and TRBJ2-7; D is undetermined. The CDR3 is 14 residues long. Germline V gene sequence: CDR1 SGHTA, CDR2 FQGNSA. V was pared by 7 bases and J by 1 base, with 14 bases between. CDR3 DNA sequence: TGTGCCAGCAACCTTTGGACCGATTCCTACGAGCAGTACTTC. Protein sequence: CASNLWTDSYEQYF.

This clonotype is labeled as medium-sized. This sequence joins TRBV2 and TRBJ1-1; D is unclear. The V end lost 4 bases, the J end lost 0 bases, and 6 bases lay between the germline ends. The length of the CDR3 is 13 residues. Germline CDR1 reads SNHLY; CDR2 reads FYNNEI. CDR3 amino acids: CASSGSMNTEAFF. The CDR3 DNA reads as TGTGCCAGCAGTGGAAGTATGAACACTGAAGCTTTCTTT.

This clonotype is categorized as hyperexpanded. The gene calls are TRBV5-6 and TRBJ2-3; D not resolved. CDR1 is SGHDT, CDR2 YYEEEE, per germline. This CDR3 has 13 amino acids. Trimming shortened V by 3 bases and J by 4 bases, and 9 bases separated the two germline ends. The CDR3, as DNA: TGTGCCAGCAGCTCCTTGGGTGCAGATACGCAGTATTTT. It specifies CASSSLGADTQYF.

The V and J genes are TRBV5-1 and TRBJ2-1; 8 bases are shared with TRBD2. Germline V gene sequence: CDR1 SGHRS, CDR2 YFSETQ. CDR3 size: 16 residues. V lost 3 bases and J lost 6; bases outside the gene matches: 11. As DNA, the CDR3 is TGCGCCAGCAGCTCCGGGGGGGGGGGGTCTCTCAATGAGCAGTTCTTC. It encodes CASSSGGGGSLNEQFF.

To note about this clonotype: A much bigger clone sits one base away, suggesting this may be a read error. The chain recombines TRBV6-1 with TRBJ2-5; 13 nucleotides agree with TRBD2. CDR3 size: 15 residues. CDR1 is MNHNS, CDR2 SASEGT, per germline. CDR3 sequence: CASSALAGGTEIQYF. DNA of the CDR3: TGTGCCAGCAGTGCACTAGCGGGGGGGACAGAGATCCAGTACTTC.

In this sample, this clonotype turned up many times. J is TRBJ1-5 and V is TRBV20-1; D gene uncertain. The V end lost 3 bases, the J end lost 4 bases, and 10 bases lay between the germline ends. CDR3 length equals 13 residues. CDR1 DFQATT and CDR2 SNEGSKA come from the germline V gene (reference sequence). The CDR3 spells CSARRQLNQPQHF. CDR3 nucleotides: TGCAGTGCTAGGCGTCAGCTAAATCAGCCCCAGCATTTT.

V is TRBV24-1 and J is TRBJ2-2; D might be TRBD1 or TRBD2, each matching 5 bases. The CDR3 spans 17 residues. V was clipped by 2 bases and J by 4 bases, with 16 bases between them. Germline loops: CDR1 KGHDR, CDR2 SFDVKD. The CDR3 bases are TGTGCCACCAGTGATTCGTTTTTGGGGGAGAGCACCGGGGAGCTGTTTTTT. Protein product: CATSDSFLGESTGELFF.

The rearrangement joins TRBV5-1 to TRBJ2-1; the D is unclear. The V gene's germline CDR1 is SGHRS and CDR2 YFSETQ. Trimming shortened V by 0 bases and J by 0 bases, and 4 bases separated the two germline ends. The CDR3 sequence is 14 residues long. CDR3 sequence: CASSLVLSYNEQFF. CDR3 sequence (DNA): TGCGCCAGCAGCTTGGTTCTCTCCTACAATGAGCAGTTCTTC.

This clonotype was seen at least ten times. CDR3 region: CASSLDFPGQGSDEQYF. The CDR3 DNA reads as TGTGCCAGCAGCTTAGATTTTCCCGGACAGGGGAGTGACGAGCAGTACTTC. The chain couples TRBV11-2 to TRBJ2-7; 9 bases map to TRBD1. From germline, CDR1 is SGHAT and CDR2 FQNNGV. The ends lost 0 bases at V and 5 bases at J; junction bases unmatched: 11. The CDR3 is 17 amino acids.

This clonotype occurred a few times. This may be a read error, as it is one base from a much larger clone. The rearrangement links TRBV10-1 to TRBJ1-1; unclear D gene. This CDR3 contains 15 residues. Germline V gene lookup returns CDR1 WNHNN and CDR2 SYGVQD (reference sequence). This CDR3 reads CASSEGKARNTVAFF. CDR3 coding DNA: TGCGCCAGCAGTGAAGGAAAGGCGAGAAACACTGTAGCTTTCTTT.